In this sample, the clone carrying this TCR beta chain turned up once. This specimen comes from a study of T cell clones after liver transplantation. TCRdb keeps only in-frame clones here, not all; method: immunoSEQ multiplex PCR. Among roughly 51,000 clones listed, about 69% were seen once. The germline V gene has CDR1 MGHRA and CDR2 YSYEKL. This CDR3 contains 16 residues. The germline V and J ends were trimmed by 1 base and 3 bases, with 13 bases remaining between them. This clonotype was obtained from a human patient who received a liver transplant. The T cells may come from the graft donor. The V call is TRBV4-1, the J call TRBJ1-3; maybe TRBD1 (6 bases). The sequences come from CD4+ T cells from blood, collected 54 months after liver transplant. As DNA, the CDR3 is TGCGCCAGCAGCCAAGTTGGTCAGGGGAATGGAAACACCATATATTTT. Translating it yields CASSQVGQGNGNTIYF.